Listed below are T cell receptor beta chains from one sample, sequenced in a study of cytomegalovirus exposure and HLA in healthy donors. TCRdb's copy holds only in-frame clones and misses some; the assay was immunoSEQ multiplex PCR. The sample holds about 67,000 clones. Sequences were obtained from PBMCs. Receptors were obtained from a woman under 40 in good health and CMV-seronegative. Both conserved end residues are part of each CDR3. A D gene is named only where the DNA matches it firmly.

j_gene	d_gene	v_gene	CDR3aa	CDR3nt
TRBJ2-1	TRBD1	TRBV6-1	CASSEAHGTVANEQFF	TGTGCCAGCAGTGAAGCGCATGGGACAGTCGCCAATGAGCAGTTCTTC
TRBJ1-1	TRBD1	TRBV5-1	CASSLRWTGRDTEAFF	TGCGCCAGCAGCTTGAGGTGGACAGGAAGAGACACTGAAGCTTTCTTT
TRBJ2-2	-	TRBV9	CASSLPVEGHTGELFF	TGTGCCAGCAGCCTTCCCGTCGAGGGCCACACCGGGGAGCTGTTTTTT
TRBJ1-1	-	TRBV6-5	CASSPGLLGEAFF	TGTGCCAGCAGCCCCGGACTGCTGGGGGAAGCTTTCTTT
TRBJ2-1	-	TRBV4-3	CASSQTVGPLPYNEQFF	TGCGCCAGCAGCCAGACCGTTGGGCCGCTCCCCTACAATGAGCAGTTCTTC
TRBJ2-5	TRBD1	TRBV9	CASSVAYRGETQYF	TGTGCCAGCAGCGTAGCCTACAGGGGAGAGACCCAGTACTTC
TRBJ1-5	TRBD1	TRBV27	CASSPTGSNQPQHF	TGTGCCAGCAGCCCGACAGGGAGCAATCAGCCCCAGCATTTT
TRBJ1-2	TRBD1	TRBV4-2	CASSDDRVGYTF	TGTGCCAGCAGCGACGACAGGGTTGGCTACACCTTC
TRBJ2-7	TRBD2	TRBV5-1	CASSLAAGRGYEQYF	TGCGCCAGCAGCTTGGCCGCCGGGAGGGGTTACGAGCAGTACTTC
TRBJ1-1	-	TRBV18	CASSPPDSPTEAFF	TGTGCCAGCTCACCACCGGACAGCCCCACTGAAGCTTTCTTT
TRBJ1-2	-	TRBV2	CASSEAGPNGYTF	TGTGCCAGCAGTGAGGCGGGGCCGAATGGCTACACCTTC
TRBJ1-2	-	TRBV6-5	CASSYSTGNYGYTF	TGTGCCAGCAGTTACTCGACGGGGAACTATGGCTACACCTTC
TRBJ2-7	TRBD1	TRBV7-9	CASSFGQAYEQYF	TGTGCCAGCAGTTTCGGACAGGCTTACGAGCAGTACTTC
TRBJ1-5	-	TRBV18	CASSPAAGNSNQPQHF	TGTGCCAGCTCACCTGCGGCAGGGAATAGCAATCAGCCCCAGCATTTT
TRBJ1-6	-	TRBV7-9	CASSLAGGSYNSPLHF	TGTGCCAGCAGCTTAGCGGGGGGCTCCTATAATTCACCCCTCCACTTT
TRBJ1-2	-	TRBV19	CASSLPSESYGYTF	TGTGCCAGTAGTCTACCAAGCGAATCCTATGGCTACACCTTC
TRBJ2-2	-	TRBV29-1	CSVVASANTGELFF	TGCAGCGTTGTAGCGTCAGCCAACACCGGGGAGCTGTTTTTT
TRBJ2-1	TRBD2	TRBV11-2	CASSLISGSSYNEQFF	TGTGCCAGCAGCCTAATCAGCGGGAGTTCCTACAATGAGCAGTTCTTC
TRBJ1-3	-	TRBV6-5	CASRGPSGNTIYF	TGTGCCAGCAGGGGCCCCTCTGGAAACACCATATATTTT
TRBJ1-1	-	TRBV20-1	CSGPQGLEAFF	TGCAGTGGCCCGCAGGGGCTTGAAGCTTTCTTT
TRBJ1-2	-	TRBV6-5	CASLGRGGGYTF	TGTGCCAGCCTGGGGAGGGGCGGGGGCTACACCTTC
TRBJ2-3	TRBD2	TRBV5-4	CASSPSGRGGGDTQYF	TGTGCCAGCAGCCCAAGCGGGCGGGGGGGCGGAGATACGCAGTATTTT
TRBJ1-1	-	TRBV4-1	CASSQDREQGKTEAFF	TGCGCCAGCAGCCAAGATCGTGAGCAGGGTAAGACTGAAGCTTTCTTT
TRBJ2-2	TRBD2	TRBV7-3	CASSLGTSGGLTGELFF	TGTGCCAGCAGCCTCGGGACTAGCGGGGGACTAACCGGGGAGCTGTTTTTT
TRBJ1-2	-	TRBV7-9	CASSLDRTVYGYTF	TGTGCCAGCAGCTTAGATAGGACAGTCTATGGCTACACCTTC
TRBJ1-2	-	TRBV7-9	CASSSIQRYGYTF	TGTGCCAGCAGTTCGATCCAACGGTATGGCTACACCTTC
TRBJ1-1	TRBD1	TRBV7-9	CASSRWDSHTEDFF	TGTGCCAGCAGCCGCTGGGACAGCCACACTGAAGATTTCTTT